This TCR beta chain was observed in a study of blood T cell repertoires in COVID-19. Study at large: PBMCs, B-cell-depleted T cells, or T cells provided the cDNA or gDNA that made up the material.

Sequenced by immunoSEQ multiplex PCR; TCRdb stores in-frame clones only, minus some. The table includes 120,000 or so clones, approximately 71% detected once. The ends lost 3 bases at V and 6 bases at J; junction bases unmatched: 8. The CDR3 has 14 residues. Germline lookup yields CDR1 MDHEN and CDR2 SYDVKM. Sequenced: peripheral blood. This chain connects TRBV28 to TRBJ2-7; 7 bases align to TRBD1. The origin of this receptor is a human donor in a cohort sampled during active COVID-19. The CDR3 sequence: CASSFRGSYIEQYF. For the CDR3, the DNA is TGTGCCAGCAGTTTCAGGGGGTCCTACATCGAGCAGTACTTC.